The entry below describes one TCR beta chain. The target of this receptor is not known. The input lacks base qualities; no much larger clone sits a single base away. The Qiagen DNeasy kit was used to extract genomic DNA both from unsorted PBMCs and from the negatively selected CD4+ and CD8+ fractions. Using primers that anneal to V and J segments, immunoSEQ multiplex PCR amplified the TCR beta CDR3 regions. A synthetic immune receptor repertoire was used to minimize amplification bias, and any remaining bias was removed computationally after sequencing. The published analysis was carried out like this. Repertoire diversity was quantified as the Shannon entropy index using custom Python scripts. Unsorted, CD4+ and CD8+ repertoires were analyzed separately, except for combined analyses in which CD4+ and CD8+ sequences were merged in silico. Clonal expansion was defined as a frequency increase of at least 2-fold after treatment compared with C1D1, and clones undetected at baseline were assigned a pseudocount of 0.5. Singleton clones were defined as clones with 0 or 1 copy at C1D1, and non-singleton clones were defined as clones with 2 or more copies. Clones expanded in unsorted samples were annotated as CD4+, CD8+ or unknown by matching protein sequences in sorted samples from the same patient. Wilcoxon tests on paired samples were used to test changes in diversity from C1D1 to C4D1. TCRdb took over this immuneACCESS table, retaining in-frame rearrangements with V and J assigned. Such tables are incomplete; in checked studies, under half of the missing clones stem from an unresolved V gene, and the remainder is unexplained. The V and J calls and clone size are taken from that table; D and trimming were inferred from the DNA. In this sample the table shows 15,000 to 20,000 clones, around 75% of which occur a single time. 18% of the sample is held by the ten biggest clonotypes.

The CDR3 goes from the cysteine to the phenylalanine over 15 residues. CDR3 DNA only is kept here, 45 bases in frame from base 1. As encoded in the germline V gene, CDR1 is LGHNA while CDR2 is YSLEER. V has 0 bases trimmed and J has 6 bases trimmed; junction bases matching no gene number 4. These data come from a study of PD-1 blockade in classical Hodgkin lymphoma (dated by TCRdb to 2019 to 2021). Turning to the overall study: Nivolumab dosing was 3 mg/kg intravenously every 2 weeks, continuing until either disease progression or unacceptable toxicity. The study used CyTOF and TCR beta sequencing to define a peripheral blood immune signature of response to PD-1 blockade in classical Hodgkin lymphoma.

General study outcomes and caveats: Baseline TCR diversity was reported as lower in newly diagnosed patients than in healthy donors, and lower still in relapsed/refractory patients. Trial patients achieving complete response had baseline diversity similar to newly diagnosed patients, whereas partial responders and progressors had significantly lower diversity. The study was limited to a single clinical trial cohort, and causes of repertoire differences, possibly disease activity or prior therapy, remained undefined. Lower diversity was seen in patients whose nivolumab began less than 1 year after ASCT, and these patients were left out of later analyses so that immune reconstitution would not confound the results. CD4+ but not CD8+ TCR diversity rose significantly by C4D1 (p=0.0027 vs p=0.16), most apparent in complete responders (p=0.02).

In light of the paper, this sample's time point label describes: cycle 2 day 1 (C2D1) of nivolumab. Every trial patient had relapsed following autologous stem cell transplantation, and prior brentuximab vedotin exposure was what differed among cohorts A, B and C. The trial cohort included some 53 patients with relapsed/refractory classical Hodgkin lymphoma, and each patient had a best overall response of complete response, partial response or progressive disease. In the multi-cohort phase II CheckMate 205 trial, trial patients received single-agent nivolumab. An independent review committee assessed best overall response by applying the 2007 International Working Group response criteria. Trial PBMCs were collected immediately before nivolumab initiation (C1D1) and during therapy at cycle 2 day 1 and cycle 4 day 1. Peripheral blood was collected in 8 mL Vacutainer Cell Preparation Tubes, from which PBMCs were isolated by centrifugation and then cryopreserved.

The receptor comes from a human donor with classical Hodgkin lymphoma. The chain is made from TRBV4-3 and TRBJ2-2, and TRBD2 aligns with 7 junction nucleotides. The source was peripheral blood mononuclear cells (PBMCs), collected before the second cycle of nivolumab. The CDR3 region: CASSQEAGRAGELFF. The nucleotide sequence is TGCGCCAGCAGCCAAGAGGCAGGGAGGGCCGGGGAGCTGTTTTTT.